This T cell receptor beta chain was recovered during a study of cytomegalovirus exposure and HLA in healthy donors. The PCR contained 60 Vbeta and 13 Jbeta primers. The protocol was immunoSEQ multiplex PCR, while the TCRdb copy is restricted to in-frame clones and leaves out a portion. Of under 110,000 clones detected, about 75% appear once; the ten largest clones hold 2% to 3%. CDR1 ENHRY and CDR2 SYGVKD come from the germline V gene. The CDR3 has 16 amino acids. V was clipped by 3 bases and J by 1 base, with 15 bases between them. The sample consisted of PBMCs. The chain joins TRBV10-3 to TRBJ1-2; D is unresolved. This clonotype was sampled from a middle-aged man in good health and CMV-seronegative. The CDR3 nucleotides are TGTGCCATCAGTGATCCGGCCAGGTACCTTAACTATGGCTACACCTTC. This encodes CAISDPARYLNYGYTF.